This T cell receptor beta chain is drawn from a study of PD-1 blockade in classical Hodgkin lymphoma. Study context: Nivolumab dosed at 3 mg/kg went to patients intravenously every 2 weeks. Whole-study findings and limits: Whatever underlies the repertoire differences (possibly disease activity or prior therapy) remains undefined.

Trimming left V 0 bases short and J 7 bases short, with 7 bases between. The length of the CDR3 is 13 residues. CDR1 is LNHDA, CDR2 SQIVND, per germline (reference sequence). Remarks on this clone: Its specificity is unknown.

Each patient's relapse followed autologous stem cell transplantation, and brentuximab vedotin exposure varied. CD4+ T cells were purified from thawed PBMCs by negative selection. Reported best responses ranged across complete response, partial response or progressive disease. Clones were read by immunoSEQ multiplex PCR, and TCRdb kept only the in-frame ones, dropping some. The sample contains about 16,000 clones, just under 85% of which appear only once. This specimen was CD4+ T cells from blood, taken at baseline. This sequence originates from a human donor with classical Hodgkin lymphoma. This chain uses TRBV19 with TRBJ1-5; no definite D call. The CDR3 protein is CASSIENVQPQHF. As DNA, the CDR3 is TGTGCCAGTAGTATAGAAAACGTACAGCCCCAGCATTTT.